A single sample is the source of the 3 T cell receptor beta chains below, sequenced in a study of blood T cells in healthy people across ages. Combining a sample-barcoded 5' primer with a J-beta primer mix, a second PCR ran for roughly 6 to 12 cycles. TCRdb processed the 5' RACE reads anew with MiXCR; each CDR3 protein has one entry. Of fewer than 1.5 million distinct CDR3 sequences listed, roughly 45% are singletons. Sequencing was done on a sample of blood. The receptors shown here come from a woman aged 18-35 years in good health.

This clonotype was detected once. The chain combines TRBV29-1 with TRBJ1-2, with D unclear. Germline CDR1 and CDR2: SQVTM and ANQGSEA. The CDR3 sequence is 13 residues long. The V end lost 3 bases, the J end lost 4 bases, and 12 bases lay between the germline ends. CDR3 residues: CSVEPGAGYGYTF. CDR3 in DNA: TGCAGCGTTGAGCCAGGAGCGGGCTATGGCTACACCTTC. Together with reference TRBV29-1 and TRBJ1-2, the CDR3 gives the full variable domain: SAVISQKPSRDICQRGTSLTIQCQVDSQVTMMFWYRQQPGQSLTLIATANQGSEATYESGFVIDKFPISRPNLTFSTLTVSNMSPEDSSIYLCSVEPGAGYGYTFGSGTRLTVV.

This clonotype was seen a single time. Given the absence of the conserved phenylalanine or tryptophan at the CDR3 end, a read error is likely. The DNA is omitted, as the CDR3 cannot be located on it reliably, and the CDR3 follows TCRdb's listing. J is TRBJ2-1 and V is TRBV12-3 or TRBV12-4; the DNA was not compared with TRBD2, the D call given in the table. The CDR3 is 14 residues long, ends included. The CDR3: CASSLERGDYTFGS.

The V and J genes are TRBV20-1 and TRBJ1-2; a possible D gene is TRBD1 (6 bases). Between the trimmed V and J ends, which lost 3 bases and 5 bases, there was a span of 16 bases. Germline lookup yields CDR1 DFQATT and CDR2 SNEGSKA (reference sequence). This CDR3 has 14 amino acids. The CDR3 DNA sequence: TGCAGTGCTAGCCTCGGAGGGGGACCATATGGCTACACCTTC. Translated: CSASLGGGPYGYTF.